These 20 T cell receptor beta chains were sequenced from one sample in a study of graft-versus-host responses after intestinal transplantation. Which antigens these TCRs recognize remains unknown. Here immunoSEQ multiplex PCR was the method, and the copy in TCRdb shows in-frame clones only, minus some. The sample gives 65,000 to 90,000 clones, 80% to 95% of which show up once; roughly 0.36% is in the top ten. The material was unstimulated CD8+ T cells sorted from spleen or lymph node cells, obtained before transplant. These receptors all come from a human donor who was the organ donor for an intestinal transplant.

The chain uses TRBV19 and TRBJ1-6; no firm D call. V dropped 5 bases and J dropped 10 bases, with 12 bases sitting between them. The CDR3 is 13 residues long. The V gene's germline CDR1 is LNHDA and CDR2 SQIVND (reference sequence). This CDR3 is CASSWQGGSPLHF. Written as DNA, the CDR3 is TGTGCCAGTAGTTGGCAAGGAGGCTCACCCCTCCACTTT.

CDR3 DNA sequence: TGCAGCGTTGCCGCAGATACGCAGTATTTT. As protein: CSVAADTQYF. The chain couples TRBV29-1 to TRBJ2-3; no reliable D call. Germline CDR1 reads SQVTM; CDR2 reads ANQGSEA. The CDR3 is 10 amino acids. V shed 4 bases and J shed 4 bases, with 3 bases lying between them.

The chain joins TRBV27 to TRBJ2-7, with D unclear. The germline CDR1 and CDR2 sequences are MNHEY and SMNVEV (reference sequence). V was pared by 2 bases and J by 3 bases, with 8 bases between. This CDR3 has 13 residues. The chain's CDR3 is CASSLGLYYEQYF. The CDR3 DNA reads as TGTGCCAGCAGTTTAGGGCTTTACTACGAGCAGTACTTC.

The J gene is TRBJ1-1, the V gene TRBV27; no definite D call. Trimming stripped 6 bases from V and 0 bases from J, with 11 bases between. The CDR3 is 14 residues long. Germline assignment: CDR1 MNHEY and CDR2 SMNVEV (reference sequence). CDR3 nucleotides: TGTGCCAGCAGCCTCACAGTGATGAACACTGAAGCTTTCTTT. Protein: CASSLTVMNTEAFF.

This clone was observed a single time. The chain uses TRBV6-4 and TRBJ2-3, with a weak D call TRBD1 (5 bases). The CDR3 length is 15 residues. Per germline, CDR1 MRHNA and CDR2 SNTAGT. With 2 bases removed from V and 0 bases from J, the gap between germline ends came to 9 bases. CDR3 sequence reads: CASSDGAGSTDTQYF. CDR3 nucleotides: TGTGCCAGCAGTGACGGGGCAGGGAGCACAGATACGCAGTATTTT.

This clone appeared a single time. V usage is TRBV11-2 and J usage is TRBJ2-7, with TRBD2 as a possible D gene (6 bases). The CDR3 sequence is 14 residues long. The V gene lost 1 base and the J gene lost 3 bases, with 10 bases spanning the gap. The germline CDR1 and CDR2 sequences are SGHAT and FQNNGV. The CDR3 region is CASSLGLGVYEQYF. CDR3 sequence (DNA): TGTGCCAGCAGCTTAGGACTAGGGGTCTACGAGCAGTACTTC.

The CDR3 sequence is CASDDSPQETQYF. In DNA, the CDR3 is TGTGCCAGCGACGACAGTCCACAAGAGACCCAGTACTTC. The J gene is TRBJ2-5, the V gene TRBV18; possibly TRBD1 for D (5 bases). Germline lookup yields CDR1 KGHSH and CDR2 LQKENI. The ends were cut back, 8 bases at V and 2 bases at J, with 12 bases in the middle. This CDR3 is 13 amino acids long.

V usage is TRBV30 and J usage is TRBJ1-4; TRBD1 might be the D (6 bases). The CDR3 contains 14 residues. Germline values: CDR1 GTSNPN, CDR2 SVGIG (reference sequence). Trimming cost V 2 bases and J 8 bases, with 15 bases left between them. CDR3 sequence (DNA): TGTGCCTGGAGTCCACAGGGTGTGTTGGAAAAACTGTTTTTT. The encoded protein is CAWSPQGVLEKLFF.

The chain is built from TRBV27 and TRBJ2-3; 10 bases match TRBD2. V shed 5 bases and J 2 bases; nucleotides not matched to a gene: 7. The germline CDR1 and CDR2 sequences are MNHEY and SMNVEV (reference sequence). This CDR3 comprises 16 residues. CDR3 nucleotides: TGTGCCAGCAGTCCCTCTCTAGCGGGGGTCACAGATACGCAGTATTTT. Protein sequence: CASSPSLAGVTDTQYF.

The CDR3 loop reads CASSVGQDFLYGYTF. CDR3 DNA sequence: TGTGCCAGCAGCGTCGGACAGGATTTTCTCTATGGCTACACCTTC. The V gene is TRBV6-6, the J gene TRBJ1-2; TRBD1 aligns across 7 bases. Losses at the gene ends were 6 bases for V and 4 bases for J; bases not matched to a gene: 11. The CDR3 is 15 residues long. CDR1 is MNHNY, CDR2 SVGAGI, per germline (reference sequence).

The V and J genes are TRBV28 and TRBJ1-1; the match to TRBD1 covers 8 bases. The junction had 4 bases not matched to a gene; V was cut back by 3 bases and J by 4 bases. Germline assignment: CDR1 MDHEN and CDR2 SYDVKM. The CDR3 loop spans 14 amino acids. The CDR3 region is CASSLGGTGTEAFF. In nucleotides, the CDR3 is TGTGCCAGCAGTTTGGGCGGGACAGGCACTGAAGCTTTCTTT.

This clone was found a few times. The V gene is TRBV29-1, the J gene TRBJ2-1, with D possibly TRBD1 on 5 matching bases. This CDR3 has 15 residues. CDR1 SQVTM and CDR2 ANQGSEA come from the germline V gene. Trimming left V 1 base short and J 2 bases short, with 12 bases between. CDR3 in DNA: TGCAGCGTTGAAGGGGTAGGGGAAACCTACAATGAGCAGTTCTTC. It translates to CSVEGVGETYNEQFF.

The CDR3 bases are TGTGCCAGCAGTTTGGCAGCGCCGGGAACCGGGGAGCTGTTTTTT. The encoded protein is CASSLAAPGTGELFF. The chain couples TRBV27 to TRBJ2-2, with D possibly matching TRBD2 (5 bases). V was trimmed by 3 bases and J by 5 bases, leaving 13 bases between them. There are 15 residues in the CDR3. The V gene's germline CDR1 is MNHEY and CDR2 SMNVEV (reference sequence).

The gene calls are TRBV9 and TRBJ2-1, with a tentative D call TRBD1 (5 bases). CDR3 length: 13 amino acids. Trimming cost V 0 bases and J 6 bases, with 7 bases left between them. The germline gives CDR1 SGDLS, CDR2 YYNGEE. The chain's CDR3 is CASSVGQFNEQFF. In DNA form, the CDR3 reads TGTGCCAGCAGCGTAGGACAGTTCAATGAGCAGTTCTTC.

The chain employs TRBV9 and TRBJ1-3; TRBD1 matches at 8 bases. The CDR3 runs 15 residues. V lost 2 bases, J lost 4 bases, and 5 bases stayed unmatched. Germline V lookup: CDR1 SGDLS, CDR2 YYNGEE. For the CDR3, the DNA is TGTGCCAGCAGCGTTCCCCGACAGGGGGGAAACACCATATATTTT. Residues: CASSVPRQGGNTIYF. The whole variable domain, remainder taken from reference TRBV9 and TRBJ1-3, is DSGVTQTPKHLITATGQRVTLRCSPRSGDLSVYWYQQSLDQGLQFLIQYYNGEERAKGNILERFSAQQFPDLHSELNLSSLELGDSALYFCASSVPRQGGNTIYFGEGSWLTVV.

On this clone itself: Other DNA variants within this sample encode the same CDR3. V usage is TRBV2 and J usage is TRBJ1-5; tentative D call: TRBD1 (5 bases). Trimming stripped 6 bases from V and 6 bases from J, with 18 bases between. The germline V gene has CDR1 SNHLY and CDR2 FYNNEI. This CDR3 has 15 amino acids. The CDR3 here is CASRVGTGGSQPQHF. DNA of the CDR3: TGTGCCAGCAGGGTTGGGACGGGGGGAAGTCAGCCCCAGCATTTT.

This clone turned up a few times. This chain links TRBV5-6 with TRBJ2-5; unclear D gene. This CDR3 has 15 residues. CDR1 is SGHDT and CDR2 is YYEEEE in the germline V gene. The V and J ends lost 0 bases and 3 bases respectively, with 12 bases between them. The CDR3 is CASSLARVNKETQYF. The CDR3 nucleotides are TGTGCCAGCAGCTTGGCACGAGTCAATAAAGAGACCCAGTACTTC.

V is TRBV19 and J is TRBJ2-7; 9 bases map to TRBD1. The V gene end was trimmed by 11 bases and the J gene end by 0 bases; junction bases not matched to a gene: 11. CDR3 length: 15 amino acids. Germline CDR1 and CDR2: LNHDA and SQIVND (reference sequence). CDR3: CASPWRDRVSYEQYF. CDR3 in DNA: TGTGCCTCACCATGGCGGGACAGGGTCTCCTACGAGCAGTACTTC.

The chain couples TRBV4-3 to TRBJ1-2; weak D call: TRBD1 (6 bases). Trimming removed 4 bases at V and 5 bases at J, with 11 bases between. Germline CDR1 reads LGHNA; CDR2 reads YSLEER. The CDR3 is 13 residues long. CDR3 region: CASSPDRWYGYTF. The CDR3 DNA reads TGCGCCAGCAGCCCAGACAGGTGGTATGGCTACACCTTC.

The chain recombines TRBV7-2 with TRBJ2-7; D perhaps matches TRBD1 (6 bases). The CDR3 has 15 amino acids. Germline CDR1 reads SGHTA; CDR2 reads FQGNSA. V gave up 1 base and J gave up 7 bases, with 17 bases separating them. CDR3 loop: CASSLGPGVVREQYF. CDR3 sequence (DNA): TGTGCCAGCAGCTTAGGGCCAGGGGTGGTCCGAGAGCAGTACTTC.